This TCR beta chain was sequenced for a study of OX40 agonist ivuxolimab in advanced cancers. Study in general: Checkpoint inhibitors had been given previously to under 50% of patients. Study results and caveats: Circulating CD4+ and CD8+ T cells showed clonal expansion by week 6 at 0.1 to 3.0 mg/kg.

Per germline, CDR1 SGHRS and CDR2 YFSETQ. The length of the CDR3 is 17 residues. Trimming took off 2 bases at V and 6 bases at J, with 21 bases between the two ends. In the case of this clone: Its target is unknown.

Sequencing was performed with immunoSEQ multiplex PCR; in TCRdb, only in-frame clones are kept and a portion is missing. Among around 30,000 clones, around 90% were seen once, and the ten largest hold 4% to 5%. V and J are TRBV5-1 and TRBJ2-1, with a weak D call TRBD1 (6 bases). This sample comprised CD4+ or CD8+ T cells sorted from blood, obtained in a trial of the OX40 agonist ivuxolimab. The clonotype comes from an adult with an advanced solid tumor such as melanoma, head and neck, liver or kidney cancer. As DNA, the CDR3 is TGCGCCAGCAGCTTACCCCGATCACAGGGAACGGGCAATGAGCAGTTCTTC. Translated, it gives CASSLPRSQGTGNEQFF.